Sequencing of this T cell receptor (beta chain) was carried out in a study of CD8 T cells in Susac syndrome. With random hexamers, reverse transcription was performed on roughly 0.5 to 1 ug of RNA. In TCRdb, the immunoSEQ multiplex PCR reads were re-called with MiXCR into one record per CDR3 protein. The sample records 160,000 or so distinct CDR3 sequences, approximately 95% being singletons. Sequencing was done on a sample of CD4+ T cells from PBMCs. The receptor was isolated from a human donor with Susac syndrome.

CDR3 coding DNA: TGCAGCGTGGGACAGGGAGGTAGGGAGCAGTTCTTC. Residues: CSVGQGGREQFF. The rearrangement uses TRBV29-1 and TRBJ2-1; TRBD1 agrees at 9 bases. The CDR3 spans 12 residues. The trim removed 6 bases at V and 10 bases at J, leaving 7 bases unmatched. Germline values: CDR1 SQVTM, CDR2 ANQGSEA.